The text below deals with one TCR beta chain. This CDR3 spans 14 amino acids. The V gene end was trimmed by 5 bases and the J gene end by 4 bases; junction bases not matched to a gene: 7. Germline V gene sequence: CDR1 SEHNR, CDR2 FQNEAQ (reference sequence). The sample is drawn from a study of T cells in Graves' hyperthyroidism and ophthalmopathy. TCR beta CDR3 region amplification was performed from RNA transcripts. The HTBI set primed first-round TCR CDR3 RT-PCR. TCRdb processed the multiplex PCR reads anew with MiXCR; each CDR3 protein has one entry. The sample shows 250,000 to 350,000 distinct CDR3 sequences, approximately 15% of them seen only once.

V is TRBV7-9 and J is TRBJ1-1; 7 nucleotides agree with TRBD1. The receptor was derived from a young man with Graves' hyperthyroidism. Source material: blood. CDR3 sequence: CASSRRQGSTEAFF. CDR3 bases: TGTGCCAGCAGCCGTCGACAGGGTTCCACTGAAGCTTTCTTT.